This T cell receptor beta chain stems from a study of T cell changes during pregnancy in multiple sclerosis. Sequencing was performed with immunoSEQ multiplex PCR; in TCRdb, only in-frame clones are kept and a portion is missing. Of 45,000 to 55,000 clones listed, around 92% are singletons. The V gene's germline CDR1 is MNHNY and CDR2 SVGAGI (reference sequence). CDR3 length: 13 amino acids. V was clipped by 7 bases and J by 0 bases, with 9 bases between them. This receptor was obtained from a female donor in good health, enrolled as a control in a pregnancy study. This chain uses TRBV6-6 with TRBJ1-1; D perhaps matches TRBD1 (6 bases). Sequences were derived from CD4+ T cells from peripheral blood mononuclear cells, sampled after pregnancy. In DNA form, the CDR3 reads TGTGCCAGCATGAGGGGGATGAACACTGAAGCTTTCTTT. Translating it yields CASMRGMNTEAFF.